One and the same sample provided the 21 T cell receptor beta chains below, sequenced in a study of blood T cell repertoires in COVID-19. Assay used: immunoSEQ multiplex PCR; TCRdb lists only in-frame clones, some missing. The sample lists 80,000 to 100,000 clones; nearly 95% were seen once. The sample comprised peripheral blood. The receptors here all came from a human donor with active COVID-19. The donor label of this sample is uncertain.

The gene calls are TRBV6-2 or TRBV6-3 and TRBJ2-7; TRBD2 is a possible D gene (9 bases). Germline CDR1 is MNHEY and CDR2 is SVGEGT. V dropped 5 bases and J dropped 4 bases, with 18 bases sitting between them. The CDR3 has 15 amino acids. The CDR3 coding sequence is TGTGCCAGCAGTCAGGGGGCTAGCGGGACTTACGAGCAGTACTTC. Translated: CASSQGASGTYEQYF.

The DNA of the CDR3 is TGTGCCAGCAGCTTGTGGCCGAGCACAGATACGCAGTATTTT. Residues: CASSLWPSTDTQYF. The V call is TRBV5-4, the J call TRBJ2-3; D is ambiguous. CDR3 size: 14 residues. CDR1 SGHNT and CDR2 YYREEE come from the germline V gene (reference sequence). Trimming shortened V by 1 base and J by 0 bases, and 6 bases separated the two germline ends.

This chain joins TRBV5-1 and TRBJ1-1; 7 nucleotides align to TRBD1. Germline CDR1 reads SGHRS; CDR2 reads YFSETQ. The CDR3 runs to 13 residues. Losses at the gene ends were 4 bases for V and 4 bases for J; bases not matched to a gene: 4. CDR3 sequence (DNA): TGCGCCAGCAGCGAGACAGGGCGCACTGAAGCTTTCTTT. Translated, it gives CASSETGRTEAFF.

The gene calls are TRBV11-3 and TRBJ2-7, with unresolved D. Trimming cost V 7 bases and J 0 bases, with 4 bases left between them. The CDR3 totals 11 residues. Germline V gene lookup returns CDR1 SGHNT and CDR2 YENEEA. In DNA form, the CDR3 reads TGTGCCAGCAAGAGCTCCTACGAGCAGTACTTC. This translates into CASKSSYEQYF.

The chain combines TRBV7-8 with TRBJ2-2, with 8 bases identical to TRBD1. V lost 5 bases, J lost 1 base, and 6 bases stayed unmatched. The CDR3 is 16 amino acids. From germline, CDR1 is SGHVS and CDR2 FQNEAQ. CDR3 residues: CASSRQGAGNTGELFF. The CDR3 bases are TGTGCCAGCAGCCGGCAGGGGGCCGGGAACACCGGGGAGCTGTTTTTT.

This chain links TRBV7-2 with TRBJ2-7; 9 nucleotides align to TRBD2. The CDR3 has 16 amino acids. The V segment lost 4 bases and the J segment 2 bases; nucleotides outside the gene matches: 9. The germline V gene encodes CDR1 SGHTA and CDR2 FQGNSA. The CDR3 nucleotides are TGTGCCAGCAGCTCCCTACTAGCGGGTGTCCCCTACGAGCAGTACTTC. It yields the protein CASSSLLAGVPYEQYF.

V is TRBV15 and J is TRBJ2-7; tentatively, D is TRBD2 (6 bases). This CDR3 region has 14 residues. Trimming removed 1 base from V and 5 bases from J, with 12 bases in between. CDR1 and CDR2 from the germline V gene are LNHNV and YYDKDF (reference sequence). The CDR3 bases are TGTGCCACCAGCAGAGCGGGAGTCGGGCACGAGCAGTACTTC. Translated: CATSRAGVGHEQYF.

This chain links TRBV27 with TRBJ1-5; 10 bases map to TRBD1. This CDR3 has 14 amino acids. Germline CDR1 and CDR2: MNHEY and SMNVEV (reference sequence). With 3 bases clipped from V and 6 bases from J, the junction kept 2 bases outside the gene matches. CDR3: CASSFGDRGQPQHF. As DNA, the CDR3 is TGTGCCAGCAGTTTCGGGGACAGGGGTCAGCCCCAGCATTTT.

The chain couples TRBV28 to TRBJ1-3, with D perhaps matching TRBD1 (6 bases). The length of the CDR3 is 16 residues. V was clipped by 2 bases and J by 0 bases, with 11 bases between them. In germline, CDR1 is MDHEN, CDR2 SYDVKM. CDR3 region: CASSLIQGSSGNTIYF. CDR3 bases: TGTGCCAGCAGTTTAATTCAGGGGAGCTCTGGAAACACCATATATTTT.

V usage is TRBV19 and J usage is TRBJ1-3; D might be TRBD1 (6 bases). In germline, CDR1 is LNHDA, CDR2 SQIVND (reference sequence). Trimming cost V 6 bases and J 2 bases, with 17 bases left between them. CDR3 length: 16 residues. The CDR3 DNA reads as TGTGCCAGTAGATTAAGCCCGGGGGGCCCTGGAAACACCATATATTTT. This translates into CASRLSPGGPGNTIYF.

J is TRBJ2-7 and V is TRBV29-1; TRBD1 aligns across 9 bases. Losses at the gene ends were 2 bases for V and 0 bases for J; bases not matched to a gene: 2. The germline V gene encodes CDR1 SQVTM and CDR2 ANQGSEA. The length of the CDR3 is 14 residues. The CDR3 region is CSVEWGQGSYEQYF. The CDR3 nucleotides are TGCAGCGTTGAATGGGGACAGGGCTCCTACGAGCAGTACTTC.

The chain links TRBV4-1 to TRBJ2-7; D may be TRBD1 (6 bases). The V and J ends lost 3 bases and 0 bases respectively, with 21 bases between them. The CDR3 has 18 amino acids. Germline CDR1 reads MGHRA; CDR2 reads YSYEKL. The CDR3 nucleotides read TGCGCCAGCAGCCATAAGGTGCGACGGACAGCAAACTCCTACGAGCAGTACTTC. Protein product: CASSHKVRRTANSYEQYF.

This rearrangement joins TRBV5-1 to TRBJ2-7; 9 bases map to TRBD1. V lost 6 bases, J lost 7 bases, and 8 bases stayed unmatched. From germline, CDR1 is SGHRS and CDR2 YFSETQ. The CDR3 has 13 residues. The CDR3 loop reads CASIKDRGGEQYF. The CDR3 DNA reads TGCGCCAGCATTAAGGACAGGGGCGGGGAGCAGTACTTC.

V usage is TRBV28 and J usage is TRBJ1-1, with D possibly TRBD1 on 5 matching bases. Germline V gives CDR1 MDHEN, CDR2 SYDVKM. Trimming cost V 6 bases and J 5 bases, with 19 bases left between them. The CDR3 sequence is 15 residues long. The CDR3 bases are TGTGCCAGCAGCCGTAGGGCCGGCGGGGGTACTGAAGCTTTCTTT. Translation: CASSRRAGGGTEAFF.

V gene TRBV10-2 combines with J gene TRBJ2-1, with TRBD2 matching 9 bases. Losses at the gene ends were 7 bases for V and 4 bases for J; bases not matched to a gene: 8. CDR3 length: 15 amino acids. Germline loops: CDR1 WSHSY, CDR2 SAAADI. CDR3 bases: TGCGCCAGCACCCTCCCGACTAGCGGTTACAATGAGCAGTTCTTC. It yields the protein CASTLPTSGYNEQFF.

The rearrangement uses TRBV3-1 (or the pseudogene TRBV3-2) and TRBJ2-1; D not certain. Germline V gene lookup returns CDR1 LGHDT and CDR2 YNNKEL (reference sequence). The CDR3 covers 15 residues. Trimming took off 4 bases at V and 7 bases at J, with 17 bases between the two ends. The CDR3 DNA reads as TGTGCCAGCAGCCCTACATATGGGCCACAGAATGAGCAGTTCTTC. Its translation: CASSPTYGPQNEQFF.

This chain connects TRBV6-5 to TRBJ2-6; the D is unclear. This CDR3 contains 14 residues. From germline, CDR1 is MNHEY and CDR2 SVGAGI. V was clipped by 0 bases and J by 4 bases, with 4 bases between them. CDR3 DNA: TGTGCCAGCAGTTACTCGAGCGGGGCCAACGTCCTGACTTTC. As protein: CASSYSSGANVLTF.

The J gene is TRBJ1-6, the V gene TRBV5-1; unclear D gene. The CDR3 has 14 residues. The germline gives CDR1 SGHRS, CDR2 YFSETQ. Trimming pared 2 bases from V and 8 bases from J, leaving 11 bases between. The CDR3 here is CASSLRSIDSPLHF. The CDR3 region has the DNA TGCGCCAGCAGCTTACGGAGTATCGATTCACCCCTCCACTTT.

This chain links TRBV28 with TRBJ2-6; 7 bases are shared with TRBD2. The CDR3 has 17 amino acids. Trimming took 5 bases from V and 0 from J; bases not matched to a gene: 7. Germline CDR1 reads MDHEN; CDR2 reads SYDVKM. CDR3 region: CASSSRGRGSGANVLTF. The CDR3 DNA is TGTGCCAGCAGTAGTCGGGGGAGGGGCTCTGGGGCCAACGTCCTGACTTTC.

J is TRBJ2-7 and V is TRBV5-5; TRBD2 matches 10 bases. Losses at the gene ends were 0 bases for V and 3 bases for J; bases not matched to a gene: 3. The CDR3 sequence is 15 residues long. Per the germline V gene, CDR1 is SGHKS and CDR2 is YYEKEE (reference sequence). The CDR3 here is CASSLGASGGYEQYF. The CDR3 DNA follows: TGTGCCAGCAGCTTGGGAGCTAGCGGGGGCTACGAGCAGTACTTC.

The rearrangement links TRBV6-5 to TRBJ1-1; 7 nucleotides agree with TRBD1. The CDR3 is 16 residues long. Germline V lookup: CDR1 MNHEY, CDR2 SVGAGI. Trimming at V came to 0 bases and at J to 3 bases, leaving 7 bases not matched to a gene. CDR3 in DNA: TGTGCCAGCAGTTACTCTAAGGGGGCGCGGGACACTGAAGCTTTCTTT. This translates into CASSYSKGARDTEAFF.